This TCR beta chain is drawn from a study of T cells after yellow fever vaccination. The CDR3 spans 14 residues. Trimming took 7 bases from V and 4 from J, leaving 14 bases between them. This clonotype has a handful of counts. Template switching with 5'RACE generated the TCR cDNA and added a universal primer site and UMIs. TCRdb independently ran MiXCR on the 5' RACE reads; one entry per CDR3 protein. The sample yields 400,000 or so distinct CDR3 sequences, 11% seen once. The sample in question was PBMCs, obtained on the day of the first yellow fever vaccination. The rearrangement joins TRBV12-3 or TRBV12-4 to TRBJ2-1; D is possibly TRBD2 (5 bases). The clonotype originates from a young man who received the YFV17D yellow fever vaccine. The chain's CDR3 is CASTPTGVYNEQFF. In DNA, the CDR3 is TGTGCCAGCACACCCACCGGGGTATACAATGAGCAGTTCTTC.